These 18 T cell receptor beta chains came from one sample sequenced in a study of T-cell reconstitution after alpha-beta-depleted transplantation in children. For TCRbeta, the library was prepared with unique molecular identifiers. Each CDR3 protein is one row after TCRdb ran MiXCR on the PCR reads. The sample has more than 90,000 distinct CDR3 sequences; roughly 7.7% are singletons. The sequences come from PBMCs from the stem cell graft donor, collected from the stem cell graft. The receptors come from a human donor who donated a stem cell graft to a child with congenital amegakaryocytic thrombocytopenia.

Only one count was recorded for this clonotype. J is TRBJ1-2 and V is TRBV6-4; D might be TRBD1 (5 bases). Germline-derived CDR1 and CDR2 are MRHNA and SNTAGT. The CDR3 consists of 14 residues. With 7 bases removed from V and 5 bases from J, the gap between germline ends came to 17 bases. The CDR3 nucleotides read TGTGCCAGCACCGAAGAGGGGATGGCATATGGCTACACCTTC. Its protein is CASTEEGMAYGYTF.

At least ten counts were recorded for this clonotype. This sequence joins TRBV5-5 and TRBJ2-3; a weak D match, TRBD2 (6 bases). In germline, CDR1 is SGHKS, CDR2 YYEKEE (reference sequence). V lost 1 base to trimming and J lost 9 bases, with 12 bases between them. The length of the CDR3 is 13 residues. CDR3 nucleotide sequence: TGTGCCAGCAGCTTGAGCGGCCGGGAGACGCAGTATTTT. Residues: CASSLSGRETQYF. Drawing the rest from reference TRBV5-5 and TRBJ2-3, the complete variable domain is DAGVTQSPTHLIKTRGQQVTLRCSPISGHKSVSWYQQVLGQGPQFIFQYYEKEERGRGNFPDRFSARQFPNYSSELNVNALLLGDSALYLCASSLSGRETQYFGPGTRLTVL.

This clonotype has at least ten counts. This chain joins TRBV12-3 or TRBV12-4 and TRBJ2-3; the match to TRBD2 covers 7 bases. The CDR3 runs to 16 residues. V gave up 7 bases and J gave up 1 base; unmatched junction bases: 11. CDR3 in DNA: TGTGCCAGCACCCTTGGGGGAACTAGCGGCACAGATACGCAGTATTTT. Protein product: CASTLGGTSGTDTQYF.

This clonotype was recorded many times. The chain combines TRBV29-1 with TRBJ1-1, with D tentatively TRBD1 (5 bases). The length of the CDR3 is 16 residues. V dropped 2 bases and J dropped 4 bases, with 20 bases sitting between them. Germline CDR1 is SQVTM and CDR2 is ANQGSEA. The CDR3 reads CSVEPRWDLETTEAFF. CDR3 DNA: TGCAGCGTTGAACCTAGGTGGGACTTAGAGACCACTGAAGCTTTCTTT.

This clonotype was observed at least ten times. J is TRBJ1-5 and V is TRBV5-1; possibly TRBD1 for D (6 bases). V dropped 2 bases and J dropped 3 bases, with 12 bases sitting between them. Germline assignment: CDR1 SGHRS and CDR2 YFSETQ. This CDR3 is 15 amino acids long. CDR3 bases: TGCGCCAGCAGCTTAAATGGGGACACCAATCAGCCCCAGCATTTT. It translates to CASSLNGDTNQPQHF.

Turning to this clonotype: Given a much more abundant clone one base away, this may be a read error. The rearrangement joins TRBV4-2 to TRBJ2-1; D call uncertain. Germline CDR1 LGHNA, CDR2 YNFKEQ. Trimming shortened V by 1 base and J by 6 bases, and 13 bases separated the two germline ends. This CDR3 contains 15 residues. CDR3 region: CASSQAQRDPNEQFF. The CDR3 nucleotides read TGTGCCAGCAGCCAAGCCCAGCGTGATCCCAATGAGCAGTTCTTC.

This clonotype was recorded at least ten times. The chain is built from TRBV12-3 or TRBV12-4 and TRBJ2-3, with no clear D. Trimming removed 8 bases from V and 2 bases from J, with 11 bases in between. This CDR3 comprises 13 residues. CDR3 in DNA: TGTGCCAGCCTTTCACGGGCCACAGATACGCAGTATTTT. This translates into CASLSRATDTQYF.

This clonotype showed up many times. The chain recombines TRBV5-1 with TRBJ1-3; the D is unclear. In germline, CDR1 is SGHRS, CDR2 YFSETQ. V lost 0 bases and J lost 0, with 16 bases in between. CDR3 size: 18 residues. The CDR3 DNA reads TGCGCCAGCAGCTTGGTAATGACGGACCTTCGCTCTGGAAACACCATATATTTT. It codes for CASSLVMTDLRSGNTIYF.

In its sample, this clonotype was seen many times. CDR3 nucleotides: TGTGCCAGCAGTGCCCGGGGCCCCACAGATACGCAGTATTTT. This translates into CASSARGPTDTQYF. The chain has TRBV28 and TRBJ2-3; D may correspond to TRBD1 or TRBD2 (5 bases each). V lost 5 bases and J 2 bases, leaving 11 bases between the germline ends. This CDR3 has 14 amino acids. CDR1 is MDHEN, CDR2 SYDVKM, per germline.

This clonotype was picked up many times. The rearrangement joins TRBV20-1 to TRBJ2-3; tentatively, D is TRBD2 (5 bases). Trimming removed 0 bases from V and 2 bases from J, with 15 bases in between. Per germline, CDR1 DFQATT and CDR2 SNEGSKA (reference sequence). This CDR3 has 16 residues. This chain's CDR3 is CSARDTTRGLTDTQYF. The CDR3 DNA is TGCAGTGCTAGAGATACAACGCGCGGACTCACAGATACGCAGTATTTT.

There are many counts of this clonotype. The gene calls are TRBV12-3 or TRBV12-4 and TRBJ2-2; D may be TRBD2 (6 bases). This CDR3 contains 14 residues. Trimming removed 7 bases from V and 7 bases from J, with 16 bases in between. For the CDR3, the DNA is TGTGCCAGCACGCGTAACAGCGGGCACGGGGAGCTGTTTTTT. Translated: CASTRNSGHGELFF.

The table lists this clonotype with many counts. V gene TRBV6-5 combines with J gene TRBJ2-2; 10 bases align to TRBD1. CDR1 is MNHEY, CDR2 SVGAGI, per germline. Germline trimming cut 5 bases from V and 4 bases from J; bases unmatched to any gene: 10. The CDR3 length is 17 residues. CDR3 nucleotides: TGTGCCAGCAGTACCTCTAACCGGGACAGGGGCACCGGGGAGCTGTTTTTT. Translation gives CASSTSNRDRGTGELFF.

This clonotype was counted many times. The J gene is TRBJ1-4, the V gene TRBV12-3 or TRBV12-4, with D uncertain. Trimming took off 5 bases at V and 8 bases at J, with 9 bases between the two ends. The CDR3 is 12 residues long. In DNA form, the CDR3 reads TGTGCCAGCAGTCCCCTAAGGGAAAAACTGTTTTTT. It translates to CASSPLREKLFF.

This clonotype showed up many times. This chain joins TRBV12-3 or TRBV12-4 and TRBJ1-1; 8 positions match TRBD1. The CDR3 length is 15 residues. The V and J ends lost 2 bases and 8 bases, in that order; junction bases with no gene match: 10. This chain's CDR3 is CASSLRSRGQGEAFF. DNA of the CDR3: TGTGCCAGCAGTTTAAGGAGCAGGGGGCAGGGGGAAGCTTTCTTT.

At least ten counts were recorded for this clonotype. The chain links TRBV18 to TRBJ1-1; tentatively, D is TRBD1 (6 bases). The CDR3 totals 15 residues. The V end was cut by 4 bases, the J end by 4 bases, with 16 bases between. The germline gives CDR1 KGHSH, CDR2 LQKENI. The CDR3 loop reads CASSRSSRGLTEAFF. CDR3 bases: TGTGCCAGCTCACGATCTTCGCGGGGGCTCACTGAAGCTTTCTTT.

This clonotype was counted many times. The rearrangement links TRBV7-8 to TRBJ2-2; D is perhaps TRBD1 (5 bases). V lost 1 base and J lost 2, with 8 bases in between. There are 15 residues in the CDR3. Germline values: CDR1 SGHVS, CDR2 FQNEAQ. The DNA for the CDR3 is TGTGCCAGCAGCTTAGAGGGGATAAACACCGGGGAGCTGTTTTTT. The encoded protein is CASSLEGINTGELFF.

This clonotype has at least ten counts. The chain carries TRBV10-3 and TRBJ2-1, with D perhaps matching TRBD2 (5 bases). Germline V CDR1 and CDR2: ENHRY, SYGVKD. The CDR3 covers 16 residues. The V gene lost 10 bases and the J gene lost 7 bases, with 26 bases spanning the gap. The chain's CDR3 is CATTLGNSAEGNEQFF. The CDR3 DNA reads TGTGCCACCACCCTCGGAAATAGCGCGGAAGGAAATGAGCAGTTCTTC.

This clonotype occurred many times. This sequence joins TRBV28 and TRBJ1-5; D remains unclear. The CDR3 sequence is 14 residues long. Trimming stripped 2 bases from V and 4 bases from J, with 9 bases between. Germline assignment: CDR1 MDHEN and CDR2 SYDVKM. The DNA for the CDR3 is TGTGCCAGCAGTTTACGAGTTCAGAATCAGCCCCAGCATTTT. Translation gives CASSLRVQNQPQHF.